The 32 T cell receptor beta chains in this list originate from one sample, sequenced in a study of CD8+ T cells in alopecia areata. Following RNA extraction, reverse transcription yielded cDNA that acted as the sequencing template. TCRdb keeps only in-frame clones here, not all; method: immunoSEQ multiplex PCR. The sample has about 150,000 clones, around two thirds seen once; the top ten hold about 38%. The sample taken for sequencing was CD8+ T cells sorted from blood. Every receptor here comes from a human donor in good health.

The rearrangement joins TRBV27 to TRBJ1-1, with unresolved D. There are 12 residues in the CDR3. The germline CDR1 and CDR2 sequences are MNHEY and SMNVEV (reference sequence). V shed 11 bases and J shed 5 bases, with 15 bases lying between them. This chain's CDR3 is CASEIRGTEAFF. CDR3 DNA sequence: TGTGCCTCGGAAATAAGAGGGACTGAAGCTTTCTTT.

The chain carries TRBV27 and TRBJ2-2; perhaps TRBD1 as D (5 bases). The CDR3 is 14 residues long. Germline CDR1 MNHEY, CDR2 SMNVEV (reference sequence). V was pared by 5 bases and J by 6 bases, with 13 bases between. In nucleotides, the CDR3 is TGTGCCAGCAGTGGCAGGGTTGGGCCCGGGGAGCTGTTTTTT. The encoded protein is CASSGRVGPGELFF.

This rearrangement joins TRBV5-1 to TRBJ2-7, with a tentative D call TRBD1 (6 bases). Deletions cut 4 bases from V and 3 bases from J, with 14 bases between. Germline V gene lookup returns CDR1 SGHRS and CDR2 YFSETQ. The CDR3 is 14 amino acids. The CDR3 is CASSPKDSFYEQYF. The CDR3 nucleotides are TGCGCCAGCAGCCCGAAGGACAGCTTCTACGAGCAGTACTTC.

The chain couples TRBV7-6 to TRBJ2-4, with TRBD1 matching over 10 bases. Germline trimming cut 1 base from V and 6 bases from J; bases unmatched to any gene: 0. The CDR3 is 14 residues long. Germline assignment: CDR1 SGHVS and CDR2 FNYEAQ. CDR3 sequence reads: CASSLGTGGNIQYF. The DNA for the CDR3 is TGTGCCAGCAGCTTAGGGACAGGGGGAAACATTCAGTACTTC. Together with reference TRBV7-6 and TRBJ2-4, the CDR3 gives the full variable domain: GAGVSQSPRYKVTKRGQDVALRCDPISGHVSLYWYRQALGQGPEFLTYFNYEAQQDKSGLPNDRFSAERPEGSISTLTIQRTEQRDSAMYRCASSLGTGGNIQYFGAGTRLSVL.

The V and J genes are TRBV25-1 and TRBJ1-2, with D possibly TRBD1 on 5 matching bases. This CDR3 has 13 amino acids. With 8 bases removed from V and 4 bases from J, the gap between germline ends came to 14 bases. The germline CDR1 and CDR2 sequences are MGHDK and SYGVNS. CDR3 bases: TGTGCCAGCTTTAGGGACGGCCTCTATGGCTACACCTTC. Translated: CASFRDGLYGYTF.

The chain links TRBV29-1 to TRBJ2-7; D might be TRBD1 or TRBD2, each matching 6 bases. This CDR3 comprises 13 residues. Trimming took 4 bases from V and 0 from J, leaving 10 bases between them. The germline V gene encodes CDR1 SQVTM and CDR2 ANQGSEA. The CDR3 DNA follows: TGCAGCGTTGTTCGGGGGCCCTCCTACGAGCAGTACTTC. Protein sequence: CSVVRGPSYEQYF.

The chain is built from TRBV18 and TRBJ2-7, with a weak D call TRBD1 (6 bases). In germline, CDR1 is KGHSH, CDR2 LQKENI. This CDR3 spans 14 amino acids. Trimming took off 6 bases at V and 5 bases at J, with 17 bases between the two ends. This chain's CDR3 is CASSFAGVSDEQYF. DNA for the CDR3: TGTGCCAGCTCTTTTGCAGGGGTAAGCGACGAGCAGTACTTC.

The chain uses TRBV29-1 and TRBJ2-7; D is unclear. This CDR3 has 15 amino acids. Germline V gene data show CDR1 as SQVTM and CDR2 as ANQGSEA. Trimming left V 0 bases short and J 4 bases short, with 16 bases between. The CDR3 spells CSVEDPTVSPYEQYF. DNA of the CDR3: TGCAGCGTTGAAGATCCTACGGTGTCACCATACGAGCAGTACTTC.

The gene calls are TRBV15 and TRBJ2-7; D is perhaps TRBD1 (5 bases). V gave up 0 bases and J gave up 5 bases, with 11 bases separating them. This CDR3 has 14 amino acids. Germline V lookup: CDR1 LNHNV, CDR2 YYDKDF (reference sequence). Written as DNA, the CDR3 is TGTGCCACCAGCAGAGAAAGGGGTACCCACGAGCAGTACTTC. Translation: CATSRERGTHEQYF. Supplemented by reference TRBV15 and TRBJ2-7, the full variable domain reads DAMVIQNPRYQVTQFGKPVTLSCSQTLNHNVMYWYQQKSSQAPKLLFHYYDKDFNNEADTPDNFQSRRPNTSFCFLDIRSPGLGDTAMYLCATSRERGTHEQYFGPGTRLTVT.

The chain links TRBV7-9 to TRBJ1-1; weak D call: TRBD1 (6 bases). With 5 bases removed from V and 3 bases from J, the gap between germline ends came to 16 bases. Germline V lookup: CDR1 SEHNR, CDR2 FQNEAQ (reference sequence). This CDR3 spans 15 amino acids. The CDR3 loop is CASSAHTGTHTEAFF. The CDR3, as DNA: TGTGCCAGCAGCGCCCATACAGGGACCCACACTGAAGCTTTCTTT.

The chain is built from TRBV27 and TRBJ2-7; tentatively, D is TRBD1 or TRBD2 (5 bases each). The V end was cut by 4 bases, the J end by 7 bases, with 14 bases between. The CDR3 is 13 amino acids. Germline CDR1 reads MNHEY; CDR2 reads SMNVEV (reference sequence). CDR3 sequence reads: CASSSAAWGEQYF. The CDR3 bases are TGTGCCAGCAGTTCGGCCGCCTGGGGGGAGCAGTACTTC.

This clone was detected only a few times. The CDR3 sequence is CSVVTATGELFF. CDR3 DNA: TGCAGCGTTGTAACAGCGACCGGGGAGCTGTTTTTT. The chain employs TRBV29-1 and TRBJ2-2; no firm D call. The length of the CDR3 is 12 residues. Germline loops: CDR1 SQVTM, CDR2 ANQGSEA. With 4 bases removed from V and 5 bases from J, the gap between germline ends came to 8 bases.

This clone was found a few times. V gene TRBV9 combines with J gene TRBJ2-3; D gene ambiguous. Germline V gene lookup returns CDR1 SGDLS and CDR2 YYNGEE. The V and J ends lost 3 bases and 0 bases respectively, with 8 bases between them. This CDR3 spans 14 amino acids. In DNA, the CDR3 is TGTGCCAGCAGCGCGACGGATAGCACAGATACGCAGTATTTT. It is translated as CASSATDSTDTQYF.

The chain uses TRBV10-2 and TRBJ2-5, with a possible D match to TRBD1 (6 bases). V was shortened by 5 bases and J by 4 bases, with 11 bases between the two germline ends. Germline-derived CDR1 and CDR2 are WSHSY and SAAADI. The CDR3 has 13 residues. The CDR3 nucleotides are TGCGCCAGCAGTCAGGGGCGAAGAGAGACCCAGTACTTC. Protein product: CASSQGRRETQYF.

The CDR3 is CASSAGGSRLYEQYF. The CDR3 DNA reads TGTGCCAGCAGCGCAGGAGGGTCGAGATTATACGAGCAGTACTTC. This chain joins TRBV9 and TRBJ2-7; possible D gene TRBD2, 6 bases. V shed 3 bases and J shed 4 bases, with 17 bases lying between them. This CDR3 contains 15 residues. Looked up from germline, CDR1 is SGDLS and CDR2 is YYNGEE.

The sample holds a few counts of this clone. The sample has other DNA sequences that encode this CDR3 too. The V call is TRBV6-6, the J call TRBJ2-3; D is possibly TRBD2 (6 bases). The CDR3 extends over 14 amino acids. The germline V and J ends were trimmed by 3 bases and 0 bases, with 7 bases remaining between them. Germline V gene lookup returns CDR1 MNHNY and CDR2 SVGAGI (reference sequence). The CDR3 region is CASSYSGSTDTQYF. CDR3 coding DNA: TGTGCCAGCAGTTATAGCGGAAGCACAGATACGCAGTATTTT.

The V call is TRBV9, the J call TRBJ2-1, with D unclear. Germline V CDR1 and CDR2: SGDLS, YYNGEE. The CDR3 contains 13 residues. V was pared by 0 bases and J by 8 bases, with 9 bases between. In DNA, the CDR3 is TGTGCCAGCAGCGTAGGAAGGGTGTATGAGCAGTTCTTC. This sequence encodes CASSVGRVYEQFF.

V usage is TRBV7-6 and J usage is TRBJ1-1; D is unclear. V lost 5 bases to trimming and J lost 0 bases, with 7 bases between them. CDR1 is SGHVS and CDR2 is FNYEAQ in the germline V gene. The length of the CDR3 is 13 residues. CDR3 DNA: TGTGCCAGCAGCCCGGGCCTGAACACTGAAGCTTTCTTT. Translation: CASSPGLNTEAFF.

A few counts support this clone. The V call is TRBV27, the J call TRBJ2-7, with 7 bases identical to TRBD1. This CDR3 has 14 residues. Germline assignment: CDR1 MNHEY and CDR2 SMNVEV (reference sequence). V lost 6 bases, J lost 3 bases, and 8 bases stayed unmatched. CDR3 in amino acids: CASSGPGQYYEQYF. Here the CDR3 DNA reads TGTGCCAGCAGCGGTCCGGGACAGTACTACGAGCAGTACTTC.

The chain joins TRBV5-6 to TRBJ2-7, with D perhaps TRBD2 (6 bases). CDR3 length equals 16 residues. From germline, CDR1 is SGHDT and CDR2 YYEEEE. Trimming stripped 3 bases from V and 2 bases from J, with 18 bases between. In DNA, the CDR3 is TGTGCCAGCAGCTCCCGATCGTCGTGGGAGGCCTACGAGCAGTACTTC. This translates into CASSSRSSWEAYEQYF.

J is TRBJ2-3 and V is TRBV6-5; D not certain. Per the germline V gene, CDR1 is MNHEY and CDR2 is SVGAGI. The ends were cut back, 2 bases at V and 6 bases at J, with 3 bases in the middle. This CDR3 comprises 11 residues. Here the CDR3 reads CASSYMDTQYF. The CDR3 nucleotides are TGTGCCAGCAGTTACATGGATACGCAGTATTTT.

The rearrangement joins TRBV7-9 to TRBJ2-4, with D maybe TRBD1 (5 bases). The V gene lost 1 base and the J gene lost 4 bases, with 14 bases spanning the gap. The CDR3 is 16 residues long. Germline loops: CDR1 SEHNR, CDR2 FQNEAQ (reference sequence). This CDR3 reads CASSLVARVPKNIQYF. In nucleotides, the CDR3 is TGTGCCAGCAGCTTAGTCGCCAGGGTGCCGAAAAACATTCAGTACTTC.

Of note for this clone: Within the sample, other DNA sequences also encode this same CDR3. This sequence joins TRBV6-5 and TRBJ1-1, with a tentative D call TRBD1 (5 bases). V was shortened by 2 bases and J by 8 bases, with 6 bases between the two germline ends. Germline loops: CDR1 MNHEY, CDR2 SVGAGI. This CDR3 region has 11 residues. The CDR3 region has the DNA TGTGCCAGCAGTTACGGGACCGAAGCTTTCTTT. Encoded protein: CASSYGTEAFF.

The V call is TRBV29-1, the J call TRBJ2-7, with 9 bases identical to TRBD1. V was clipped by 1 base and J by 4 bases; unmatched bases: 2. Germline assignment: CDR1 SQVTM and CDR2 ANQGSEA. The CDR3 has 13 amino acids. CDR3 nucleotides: TGCAGCGTTGAAGCCGGACAGGGGTACGAGCAGTACTTC. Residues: CSVEAGQGYEQYF.

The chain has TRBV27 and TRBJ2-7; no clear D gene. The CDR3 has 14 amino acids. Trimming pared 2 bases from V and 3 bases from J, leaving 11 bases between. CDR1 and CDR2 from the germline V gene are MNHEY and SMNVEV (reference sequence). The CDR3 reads CASSLDGALYEQYF. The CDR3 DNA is TGTGCCAGCAGTTTAGACGGTGCTCTCTACGAGCAGTACTTC.

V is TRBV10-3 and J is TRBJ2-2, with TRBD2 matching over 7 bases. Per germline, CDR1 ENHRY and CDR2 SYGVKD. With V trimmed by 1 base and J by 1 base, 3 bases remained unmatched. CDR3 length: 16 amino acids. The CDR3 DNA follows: TGTGCCATCAGTGAGTGGCGGGAGCGGAACACCGGGGAGCTGTTTTTT. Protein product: CAISEWRERNTGELFF.

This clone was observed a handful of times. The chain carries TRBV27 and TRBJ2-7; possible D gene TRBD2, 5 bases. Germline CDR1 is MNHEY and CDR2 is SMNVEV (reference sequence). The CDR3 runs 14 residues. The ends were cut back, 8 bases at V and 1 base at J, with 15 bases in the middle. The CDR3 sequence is CASAPTSGSYEQYF. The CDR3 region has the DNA TGTGCCAGCGCCCCGACGTCGGGGTCCTACGAGCAGTACTTC.

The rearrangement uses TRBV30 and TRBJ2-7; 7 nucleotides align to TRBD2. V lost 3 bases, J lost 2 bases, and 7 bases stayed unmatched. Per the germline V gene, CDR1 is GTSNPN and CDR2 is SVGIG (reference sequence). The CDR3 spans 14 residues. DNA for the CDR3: TGTGCCTGGAGGCTAGCGGAAAACACCTACGAGCAGTACTTC. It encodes CAWRLAENTYEQYF.

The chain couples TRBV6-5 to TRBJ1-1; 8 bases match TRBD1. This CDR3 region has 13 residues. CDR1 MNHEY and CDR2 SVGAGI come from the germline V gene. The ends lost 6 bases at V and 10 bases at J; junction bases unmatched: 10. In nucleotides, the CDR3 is TGTGCCAGCAGCCCCCCCGGACAGGGAGGAGCTTTCTTT. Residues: CASSPPGQGGAFF.

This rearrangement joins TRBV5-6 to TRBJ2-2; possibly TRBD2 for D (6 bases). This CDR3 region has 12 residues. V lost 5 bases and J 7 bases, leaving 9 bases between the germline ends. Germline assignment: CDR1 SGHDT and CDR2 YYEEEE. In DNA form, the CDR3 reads TGTGCCAGCAGTTTCGGGAGCGGGGAGCTGTTTTTT. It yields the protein CASSFGSGELFF.

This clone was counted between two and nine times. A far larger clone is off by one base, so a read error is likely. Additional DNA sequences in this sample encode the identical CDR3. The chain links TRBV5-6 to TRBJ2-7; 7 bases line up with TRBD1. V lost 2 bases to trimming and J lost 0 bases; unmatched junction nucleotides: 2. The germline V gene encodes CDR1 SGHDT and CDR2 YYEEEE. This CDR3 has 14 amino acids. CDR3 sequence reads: CASSLGTASYEQYF. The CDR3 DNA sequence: TGTGCCAGCAGCTTAGGGACAGCCTCCTACGAGCAGTACTTC.

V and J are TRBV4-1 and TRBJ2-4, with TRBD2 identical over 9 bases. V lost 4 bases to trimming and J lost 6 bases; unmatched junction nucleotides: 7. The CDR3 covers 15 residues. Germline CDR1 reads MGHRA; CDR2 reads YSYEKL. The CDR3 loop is CASSPSETSGNIQYF. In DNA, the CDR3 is TGCGCCAGCAGCCCATCAGAGACTAGCGGAAACATTCAGTACTTC.